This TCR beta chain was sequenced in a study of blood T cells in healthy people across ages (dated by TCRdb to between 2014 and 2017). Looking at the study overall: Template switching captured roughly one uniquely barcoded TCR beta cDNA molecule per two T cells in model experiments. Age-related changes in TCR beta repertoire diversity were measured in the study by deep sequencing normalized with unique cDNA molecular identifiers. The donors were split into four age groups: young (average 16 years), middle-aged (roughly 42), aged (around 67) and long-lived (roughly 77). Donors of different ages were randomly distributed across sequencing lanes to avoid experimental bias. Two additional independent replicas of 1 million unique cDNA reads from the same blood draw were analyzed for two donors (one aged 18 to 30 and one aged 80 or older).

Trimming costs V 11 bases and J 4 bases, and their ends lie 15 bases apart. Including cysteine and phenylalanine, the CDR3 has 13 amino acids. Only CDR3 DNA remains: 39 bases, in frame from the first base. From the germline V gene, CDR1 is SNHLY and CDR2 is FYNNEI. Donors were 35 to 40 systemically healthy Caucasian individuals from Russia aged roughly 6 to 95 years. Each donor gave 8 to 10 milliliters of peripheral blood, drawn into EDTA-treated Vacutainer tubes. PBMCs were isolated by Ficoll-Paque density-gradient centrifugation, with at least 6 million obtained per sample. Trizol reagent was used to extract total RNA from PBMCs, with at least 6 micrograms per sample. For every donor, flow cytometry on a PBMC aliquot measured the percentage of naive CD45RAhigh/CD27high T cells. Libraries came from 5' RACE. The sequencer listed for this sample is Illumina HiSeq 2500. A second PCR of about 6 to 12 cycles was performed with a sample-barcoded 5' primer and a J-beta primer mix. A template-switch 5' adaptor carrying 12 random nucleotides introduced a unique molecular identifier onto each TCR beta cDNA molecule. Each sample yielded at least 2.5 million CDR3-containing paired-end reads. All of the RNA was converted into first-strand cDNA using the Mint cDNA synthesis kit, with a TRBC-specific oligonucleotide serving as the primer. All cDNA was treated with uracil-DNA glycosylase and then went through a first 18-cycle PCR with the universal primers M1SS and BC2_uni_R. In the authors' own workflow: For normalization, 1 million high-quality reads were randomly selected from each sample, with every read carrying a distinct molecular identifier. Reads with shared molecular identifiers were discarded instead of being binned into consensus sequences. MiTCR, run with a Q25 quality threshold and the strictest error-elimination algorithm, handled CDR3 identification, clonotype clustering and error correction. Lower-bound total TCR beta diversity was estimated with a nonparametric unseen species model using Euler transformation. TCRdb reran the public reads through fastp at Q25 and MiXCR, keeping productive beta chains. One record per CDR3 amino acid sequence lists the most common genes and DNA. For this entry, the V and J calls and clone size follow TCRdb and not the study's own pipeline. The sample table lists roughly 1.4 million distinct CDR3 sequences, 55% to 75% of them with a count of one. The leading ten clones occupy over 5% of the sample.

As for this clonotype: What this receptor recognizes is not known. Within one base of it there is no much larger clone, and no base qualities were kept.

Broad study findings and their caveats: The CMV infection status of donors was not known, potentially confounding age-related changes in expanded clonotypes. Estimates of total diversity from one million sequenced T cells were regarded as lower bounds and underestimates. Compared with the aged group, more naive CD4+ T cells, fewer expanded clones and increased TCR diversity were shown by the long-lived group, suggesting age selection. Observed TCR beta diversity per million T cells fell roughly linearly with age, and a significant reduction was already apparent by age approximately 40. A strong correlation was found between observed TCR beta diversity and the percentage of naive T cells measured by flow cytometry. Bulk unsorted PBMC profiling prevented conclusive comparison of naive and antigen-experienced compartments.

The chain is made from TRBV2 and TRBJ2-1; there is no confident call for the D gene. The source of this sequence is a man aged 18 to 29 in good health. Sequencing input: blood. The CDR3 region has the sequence CAGEMTQYNEQFF. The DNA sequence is TGTGCCGGAGAGATGACGCAGTACAATGAGCAGTTCTTC.